Sequencing of this T cell receptor (beta chain) was carried out in a study of blood T cell repertoires in COVID-19. Study summary: Donors in the United States, Italy and Spain gave samples during acute or convalescent COVID-19. From T cells, B-cell-depleted T cells, or PBMCs came the material, which was cDNA or gDNA.

As handled by the study authors: Quantification of nucleated cells was approximated via reference gene primer amplification. Generated by immunoSEQ multiplex PCR, the TCRdb table keeps only in-frame clones and is missing some. The V and J calls and the clone size are those of that table, but D and trimming were determined from the DNA. The data hold 120,000 to 150,000 clones, with over 75% observed a single time. This sequence was found in a man aged 60 to 69 with active or convalescent COVID-19. Sequencing was performed on peripheral blood.

The chain's CDR3 is CASSVAEPQHF. CDR3 DNA sequence: TGTGCCAGCAGTGTAGCGGAGCCCCAGCATTTT. The chain has TRBV28 and TRBJ1-5; D is ambiguous. Germline V gene data show CDR1 as MDHEN and CDR2 as SYDVKM. CDR3 length equals 11 residues. The germline V and J ends were trimmed by 5 bases and 8 bases, with 7 bases remaining between them. The entire variable domain, with the rest obtained from reference TRBV28 and TRBJ1-5, is as follows: DVKVTQSSRYLVKRTGEKVFLECVQDMDHENMFWYRQDPGLGLRLIYFSYDVKMKEKGDIPEGYSVSREKKERFSLILESASTNQTSMYLCASSVAEPQHFGDGTRLSIL.